These 10 T cell receptor beta chains were sequenced from one sample in a study of cytomegalovirus exposure and HLA in healthy donors. PCR involved 60 Vbeta and 13 Jbeta primers. Assay: immunoSEQ multiplex PCR; the TCRdb copy retains only in-frame clones and omits some. The table records some 79,000 clones, about 78% of them present only once. The sample was PBMCs. The receptors here all came from a male donor in good health and CMV-seropositive.

The chain couples TRBV27 to TRBJ1-2; D is undetermined. Germline V gene lookup returns CDR1 MNHEY and CDR2 SMNVEV (reference sequence). The CDR3 covers 14 residues. V shed 2 bases and J shed 4 bases, with 11 bases lying between them. The CDR3 DNA is TGTGCCAGCAGTTTAGGGCCGATTTTCTATGGCTACACCTTC. As protein: CASSLGPIFYGYTF.

The rearrangement uses TRBV5-1 and TRBJ2-1; D possibly corresponds to TRBD2 (6 bases). CDR3 length: 14 residues. The ends were cut back, 1 base at V and 4 bases at J, with 9 bases in the middle. Germline V gene data show CDR1 as SGHRS and CDR2 as YFSETQ. CDR3 in amino acids: CASSLTGEYNEQFF. The CDR3 DNA follows: TGCGCCAGCAGCTTGACGGGGGAGTACAATGAGCAGTTCTTC.

The chain recombines TRBV4-1 with TRBJ2-2, with TRBD1 as a possible D gene (5 bases). Germline V gene sequence: CDR1 MGHRA, CDR2 YSYEKL. Between the trimmed V and J ends, which lost 0 bases and 3 bases, there was a span of 14 bases. This CDR3 contains 17 residues. The CDR3: CASSQDPRVRHTGELFF. Here the CDR3 DNA reads TGCGCCAGCAGCCAAGATCCCAGGGTCAGGCACACCGGGGAGCTGTTTTTT.

The chain employs TRBV25-1 and TRBJ1-1, with unresolved D. V was clipped by 4 bases and J by 1 base, with 10 bases between them. Per germline, CDR1 MGHDK and CDR2 SYGVNS. The CDR3 extends over 14 amino acids. The CDR3 sequence is CASSARGSNTEAFF. DNA for the CDR3: TGTGCCAGCAGTGCGCGGGGTTCGAACACTGAAGCTTTCTTT.

The rearrangement links TRBV23-1 to TRBJ2-3; TRBD2 might be the D (6 bases). TRBV23-1 carries the ORF label, with uncertain function. The V gene lost 7 bases and the J gene lost 6 bases, with 17 bases spanning the gap. The CDR3 has 14 residues. The CDR3 DNA follows: TGCGCCAGCAAGGTTGGGGGGAGATGGGATACGCAGTATTTT. Amino acid sequence: CASKVGGRWDTQYF.

This chain uses TRBV9 with TRBJ2-7; 9 bases match TRBD1. The CDR3 sequence is 14 residues long. V shed 4 bases, J shed 7 bases, and the junction held 9 bases outside the gene matches. Germline CDR1 SGDLS, CDR2 YYNGEE. The CDR3 sequence is CASSRGTGGGEQYF. The CDR3 bases are TGTGCCAGCAGCAGGGGCACAGGGGGCGGGGAGCAGTACTTC. Combining the CDR3 with reference TRBV9 and TRBJ2-7 gives the whole variable domain DSGVTQTPKHLITATGQRVTLRCSPRSGDLSVYWYQQSLDQGLQFLIQYYNGEERAKGNILERFSAQQFPDLHSELNLSSLELGDSALYFCASSRGTGGGEQYFGPGTRLTVT.

CDR3 sequence reads: CASSQPLTSGGFYNEQFF. CDR3 nucleotides: TGCGCCAGCAGCCAACCGCTTACTAGCGGGGGGTTTTACAATGAGCAGTTCTTC. The chain has TRBV4-1 and TRBJ2-1, with TRBD2 matching over 12 bases. This CDR3 is 18 amino acids long. Germline V CDR1 and CDR2: MGHRA, YSYEKL. V shed 2 bases, J shed 4 bases, and the junction held 9 bases outside the gene matches.

CDR3 nucleotides: TGTGCCAGCAGCTTGCAGGGGAATAATTCACCCCTCCACTTT. Its protein is CASSLQGNNSPLHF. The V call is TRBV7-2, the J call TRBJ1-6; maybe TRBD1 (6 bases). The germline V gene encodes CDR1 SGHTA and CDR2 FQGNSA. V was trimmed by 3 bases and J by 5 bases, leaving 8 bases between them. This CDR3 has 14 amino acids.

This clone was counted only a few times. The chain uses TRBV2 and TRBJ1-4; tentatively, D is TRBD1 (6 bases). V was shortened by 10 bases and J by 0 bases, with 15 bases between the two germline ends. The germline V gene has CDR1 SNHLY and CDR2 FYNNEI. CDR3 length equals 15 residues. This CDR3 reads CATNRAPSTNEKLFF. CDR3 coding DNA: TGTGCCACGAACAGGGCCCCGTCAACTAATGAAAAACTGTTTTTT.

This clone was observed a single time. This chain uses TRBV19 with TRBJ1-3; D uncertain. CDR1 is LNHDA, CDR2 SQIVND, per germline (reference sequence). The CDR3 contains 16 residues. The V gene lost 7 bases and the J gene lost 1 base, with 17 bases spanning the gap. The CDR3 DNA follows: TGTGCCAGTACCACTCCCTCTCAGAGGTCTGGAAACACCATATATTTT. Its protein product is CASTTPSQRSGNTIYF.